The 8 T cell receptor beta chains below were found in one sample sequenced in a study of shared clonotypes between healthy human individuals (dated by TCRdb to 2018 to 2020). The library relied on the immunoSEQ multiplex PCR assay. In its TCRdb copy, this immuneACCESS table keeps in-frame sequences only and misses some clones. Where compared with another copy, unresolved V genes explain less than half of these, and the others have no known cause. Within this sample are 1.6 million or so clones, with around 98.5% of them counted one time only. The ten top clones hold roughly 0.36% of the sample. The sample was naive CD4+ T cells sorted from blood. The cell subset or site label on this specimen signifies: CD45RA+ positively selected. The receptor set was obtained from a man aged 30-40 years in good health.

The chain links TRBV18 to TRBJ1-1; D not resolved. This CDR3 is 16 amino acids long. Germline V gene sequence: CDR1 KGHSH, CDR2 LQKENI. V was pared by 3 bases and J by 6 bases, with 20 bases between. For the CDR3, the DNA is TGTGCCAGCTCACCGGTCTCGGGGAAAACAATCCCTGAAGCTTTCTTT. It yields the protein CASSPVSGKTIPEAFF.

The chain carries TRBV6-5 and TRBJ1-1; TRBD1 is a possible D gene (5 bases). The CDR3 runs 12 residues. Trimming pared 8 bases from V and 1 base from J, leaving 8 bases between. Germline V CDR1 and CDR2: MNHEY, SVGAGI. The CDR3 DNA follows: TGTGCCAGCCTCGGGGGGAACACTGAAGCTTTCTTT. Its protein is CASLGGNTEAFF.

This chain joins TRBV11-1 and TRBJ2-3; no definite D call. Germline lookup yields CDR1 SGHAT and CDR2 FQDESV (reference sequence). The CDR3 has 12 amino acids. Trimming took off 1 base at V and 5 bases at J, with 4 bases between the two ends. CDR3 DNA: TGTGCCAGCAGCTTAGTTATAGATACGCAGTATTTT. Translating it yields CASSLVIDTQYF.

The genes are TRBV28 and TRBJ2-7; 12 bases fit TRBD2. With 3 bases clipped from V and 3 bases from J, the junction kept 3 bases outside the gene matches. CDR3 length: 15 residues. Germline-derived CDR1 and CDR2 are MDHEN and SYDVKM. The DNA of the CDR3 is TGTGCCAGCAGTTTTGGGACTAGCGGGTTCTACGAGCAGTACTTC. Translation gives CASSFGTSGFYEQYF.

The chain is built from TRBV2 and TRBJ2-5, with D maybe TRBD2 (6 bases). The V gene lost 8 bases and the J gene lost 10 bases, with 23 bases spanning the gap. Germline lookup yields CDR1 SNHLY and CDR2 FYNNEI. CDR3 length: 14 amino acids. CDR3 bases: TGTGCCAGCGGGCGGTCTAGCGTGTTCCCGGTCCAGTACTTC. It specifies CASGRSSVFPVQYF.

The V and J genes are TRBV6-4 and TRBJ2-6; D may be TRBD1 or TRBD2 (5 bases each). V dropped 5 bases and J dropped 4 bases, with 12 bases sitting between them. The CDR3 is 15 residues long. Germline assignment: CDR1 MRHNA and CDR2 SNTAGT. The CDR3 sequence is CASSTTREGANVLTF. CDR3 bases: TGTGCCAGCAGTACCACCAGGGAGGGGGCCAACGTCCTGACTTTC.

The chain uses TRBV7-9 and TRBJ2-3, with a weak D call TRBD2 (6 bases). This CDR3 comprises 15 residues. CDR1 and CDR2 from the germline V gene are SEHNR and FQNEAQ (reference sequence). Trimming pared 1 base from V and 1 base from J, leaving 9 bases between. The CDR3 loop is CASSLVSGGTDTQYF. In DNA, the CDR3 is TGTGCCAGCAGCTTAGTTTCGGGGGGCACAGATACGCAGTATTTT.

This chain links TRBV5-4 with TRBJ2-4, with D perhaps matching TRBD1 (5 bases). The length of the CDR3 is 15 residues. Germline V gene sequence: CDR1 SGHNT, CDR2 YYREEE (reference sequence). Deletions cut 2 bases from V and 5 bases from J, with 14 bases between. The CDR3 sequence: CASSFFPGMENIQYF. The CDR3, as DNA: TGTGCCAGCAGCTTCTTCCCAGGGATGGAAAACATTCAGTACTTC.